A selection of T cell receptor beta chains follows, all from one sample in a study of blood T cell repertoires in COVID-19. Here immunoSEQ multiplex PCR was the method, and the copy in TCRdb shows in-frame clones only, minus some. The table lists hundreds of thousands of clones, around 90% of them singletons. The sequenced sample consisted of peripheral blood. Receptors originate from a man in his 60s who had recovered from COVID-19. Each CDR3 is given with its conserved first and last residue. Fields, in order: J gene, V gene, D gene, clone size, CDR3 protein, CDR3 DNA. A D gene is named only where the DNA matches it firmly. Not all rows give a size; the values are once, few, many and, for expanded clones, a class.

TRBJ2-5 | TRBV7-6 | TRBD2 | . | CASSLVGLAGTKETQYF | TGTGCCAGCAGCTTAGTGGGCCTAGCGGGGACCAAAGAGACCCAGTACTTC
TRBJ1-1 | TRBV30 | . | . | CAWSVRRATEAFF | TGTGCCTGGAGTGTAAGGAGGGCCACTGAAGCTTTCTTT
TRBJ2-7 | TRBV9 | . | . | CASSSLPGSYEQYF | TGTGCCAGCAGCTCTCTGCCAGGTTCCTACGAGCAGTACTTC
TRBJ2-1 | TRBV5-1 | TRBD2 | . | CASSFQTSGRAEDNEQFF | TGCGCCAGCAGCTTCCAGACTAGCGGGAGGGCCGAGGACAATGAGCAGTTCTTC
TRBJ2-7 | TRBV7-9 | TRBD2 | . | CASSAGGGLSYEQYF | TGTGCCAGCAGTGCGGGAGGGGGCCTCTCCTACGAGCAGTACTTC
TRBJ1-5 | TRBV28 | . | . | CASRTYSNQPQHF | TGTGCCAGCAGAACCTATAGCAATCAGCCCCAGCATTTT
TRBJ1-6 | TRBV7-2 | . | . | CASSPRGGYNSPLHF | TGTGCCAGCAGCCCCAGAGGGGGCTATAATTCACCCCTCCACTTT
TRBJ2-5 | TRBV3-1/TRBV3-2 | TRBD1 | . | CASRLTGIQETQYF | TGTGCCAGCAGGCTGACAGGGATCCAAGAGACCCAGTACTTC
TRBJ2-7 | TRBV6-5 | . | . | CASSPSGTFSYEQYF | TGTGCCAGCAGTCCCTCCGGGACATTTTCCTACGAGCAGTACTTC
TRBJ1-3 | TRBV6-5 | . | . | CASSSTGGSGNTIYF | TGTGCCAGCAGTTCGACAGGTGGTTCAGGAAACACCATATATTTT
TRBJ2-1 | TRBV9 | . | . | CASSGLFLASSYNEQFF | TGTGCCAGCAGCGGCCTTTTTCTTGCTAGCTCCTACAATGAGCAGTTCTTC
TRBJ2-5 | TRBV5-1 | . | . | CASSLTPPTQGGLETQYF | TGCGCCAGCAGCCTTACTCCACCGACACAGGGAGGGTTGGAGACCCAGTACTTC
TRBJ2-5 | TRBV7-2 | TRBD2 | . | CASSSSGGGLGETQYF | TGTGCCAGCAGCTCCTCCGGGGGGGGTTTAGGCGAGACCCAGTACTTC
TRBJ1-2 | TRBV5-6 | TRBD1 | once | CASSFGDRGSRSYGYTF | TGTGCCAGCAGCTTCGGGGACAGGGGGTCGAGGTCCTATGGCTACACCTTC
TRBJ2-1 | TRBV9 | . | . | CASSVAGGGGALGEQFF | TGTGCCAGCAGCGTAGCGGGGGGCGGGGGCGCCCTCGGTGAGCAGTTCTTC
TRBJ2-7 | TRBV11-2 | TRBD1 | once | CASSYFQPGSGGHEQYF | TGTGCCAGCAGCTATTTCCAACCCGGGTCAGGGGGCCACGAGCAGTACTTC
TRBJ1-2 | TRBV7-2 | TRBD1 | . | CASSYRWGQGLRYYGYTF | TGTGCCAGCAGCTATCGCTGGGGACAGGGGCTCCGTTACTATGGCTACACCTTC
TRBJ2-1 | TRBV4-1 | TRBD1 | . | CASRRGQGGKIYNEQFF | TGCGCCAGCAGACGAGGACAGGGGGGGAAAATCTACAATGAGCAGTTCTTC
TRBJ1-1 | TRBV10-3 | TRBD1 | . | CAIRQGMNTEAFF | TGTGCCATCCGACAGGGGATGAACACTGAAGCTTTCTTT
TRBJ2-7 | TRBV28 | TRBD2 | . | CASSLQTSVAHF | TGTGCCAGCAGTCTCCAAACTAGCGTCGCCCACTTC
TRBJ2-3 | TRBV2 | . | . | CASSDRGRTDTQYF | TGTGCCAGCAGTGACAGGGGCCGCACAGATACGCAGTATTTT
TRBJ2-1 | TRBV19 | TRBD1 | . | CASSIEGQGLQEQFF | TGTGCCAGTAGTATAGAGGGACAGGGATTACAGGAGCAGTTCTTC
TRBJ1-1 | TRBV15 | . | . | CATSRERQTRTEAFF | TGTGCCACCAGCAGAGAACGACAGACCAGGACTGAAGCTTTCTTT
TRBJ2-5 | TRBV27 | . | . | CASSLAGGRQETQYF | TGTGCCAGCAGTCTCGCCGGGGGGCGCCAAGAGACCCAGTACTTC
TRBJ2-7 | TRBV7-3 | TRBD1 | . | CASSRDSGYEQYF | TGTGCCAGCAGCCGGGACAGCGGATACGAGCAGTACTTC
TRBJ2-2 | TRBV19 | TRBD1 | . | CASSRTGGANTGELFF | TGTGCCAGTAGCCGGACAGGGGGCGCGAACACCGGGGAGCTGTTTTTT
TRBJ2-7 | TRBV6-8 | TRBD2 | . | CASGVSTGRFNEQYF | TGTGCCAGCGGGGTCTCGACCGGGAGGTTCAACGAGCAGTACTTC
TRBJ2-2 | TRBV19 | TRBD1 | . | CASSVDRGNTGELFF | TGTGCCAGTAGTGTAGACAGGGGGAACACCGGGGAGCTGTTTTTT
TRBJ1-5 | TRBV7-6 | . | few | CASSHGGSNQPQHF | TGTGCCAGCAGCCACGGGGGTAGCAATCAGCCCCAGCATTTT
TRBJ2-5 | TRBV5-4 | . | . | CASSLADTQETQYF | TGTGCCAGCAGCTTGGCCGACACCCAAGAGACCCAGTACTTC
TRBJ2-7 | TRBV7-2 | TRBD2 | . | CASSRQPSGVNYEQYF | TGTGCCAGCAGCCGCCAGCCTAGCGGGGTGAACTACGAGCAGTACTTC
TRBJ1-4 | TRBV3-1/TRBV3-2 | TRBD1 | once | CASSQDRGRNEKLFF | TGTGCCAGCAGCCAAGATAGGGGGCGCAATGAAAAACTGTTTTTT
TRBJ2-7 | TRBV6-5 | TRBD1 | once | CASSYEGQGAEYF | TGTGCCAGCAGTTACGAGGGACAGGGGGCCGAATACTTC
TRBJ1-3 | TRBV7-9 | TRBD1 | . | CASSERGQGIGNTIYF | TGTGCCAGCAGCGAAAGGGGACAGGGGATTGGAAACACCATATATTTT
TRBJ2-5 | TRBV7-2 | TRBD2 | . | CASSLGNSGGETQYF | TGTGCCAGCAGCTTAGGAAATAGCGGGGGAGAGACCCAGTACTTC
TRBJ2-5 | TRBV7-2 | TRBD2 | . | CASSTGLAGGSAQYF | TGTGCCAGCAGCACAGGACTAGCGGGGGGGTCGGCCCAGTACTTC
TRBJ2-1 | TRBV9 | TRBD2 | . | CASSVDPITSGETYNEQFF | TGTGCCAGCAGCGTAGACCCCATCACTAGCGGGGAAACCTACAATGAGCAGTTCTTC
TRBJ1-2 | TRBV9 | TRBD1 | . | CASSAGTAVTNYGYTF | TGTGCCAGCAGCGCGGGGACAGCCGTAACTAACTATGGCTACACCTTC
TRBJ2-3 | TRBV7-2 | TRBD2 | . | CASSPIAGSDTQYF | TGTGCCAGCAGTCCGATAGCGGGATCAGATACGCAGTATTTT
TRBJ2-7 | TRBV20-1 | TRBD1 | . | CSASTTGGTIEQYF | TGCAGTGCTAGTACGACAGGGGGGACGATCGAGCAGTACTTC
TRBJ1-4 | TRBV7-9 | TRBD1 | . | CASSRGQGNAEKLFF | TGTGCCAGCAGCCGGGGACAGGGTAACGCGGAAAAACTGTTTTTT
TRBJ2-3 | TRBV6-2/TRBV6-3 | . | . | CASSSRDTQYF | TGTGCCAGCAGTAGCCGGGATACGCAGTATTTT
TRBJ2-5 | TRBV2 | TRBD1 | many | CASSRGGTGGLKTQYF | TGTGCCAGCTCCCGGGGCGGGACAGGGGGCTTGAAGACCCAGTACTTC
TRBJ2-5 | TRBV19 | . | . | CASSITPQGLGTQYF | TGTGCCAGTAGTATCACCCCTCAGGGGCTGGGGACCCAGTACTTC
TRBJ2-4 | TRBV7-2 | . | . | CASSLDGSGNIQYF | TGTGCCAGCAGCTTAGATGGGAGCGGAAACATTCAGTACTTC
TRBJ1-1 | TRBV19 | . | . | CASSNYENTEAFF | TGTGCCAGTAGTAACTACGAAAACACTGAAGCTTTCTTT
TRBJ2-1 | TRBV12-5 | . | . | CASAPGGRRSYNEQFF | TGTGCTAGTGCCCCTGGGGGCAGACGCTCCTACAATGAGCAGTTCTTC
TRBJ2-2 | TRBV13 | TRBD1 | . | CASSSGTGFGGELFF | TGTGCCAGCAGTTCCGGGACAGGGTTCGGCGGGGAGCTGTTTTTT
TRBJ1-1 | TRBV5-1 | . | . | CASSLGGDRRMNTEAFF | TGCGCCAGCAGCTTGGGGGGTGACAGAAGAATGAACACTGAAGCTTTCTTT
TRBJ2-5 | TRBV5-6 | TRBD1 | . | CASSLVPGGVETQYF | TGTGCCAGCAGCTTGGTCCCAGGGGGCGTAGAGACCCAGTACTTC
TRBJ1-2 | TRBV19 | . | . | CASSIVAGDGGYTF | TGTGCCAGTAGTATAGTCGCAGGGGACGGGGGCTACACCTTC